Presented here are 27 T cell receptor beta chains from one specimen sequenced in a study of blood T cell repertoires in COVID-19. The protocol was immunoSEQ multiplex PCR, while the TCRdb copy is restricted to in-frame clones and leaves out a portion. The sample has roughly 250,000 clones, around 93% seen once; the top ten hold roughly 1.2%. Sequences were obtained from PBMCs or T cells enriched from blood (not recorded which). The receptors come from a human donor in a cohort exposed to, infected with or recovered from COVID-19 (not recorded which). The donor label of this sample is uncertain.

The V and J genes are TRBV4-1 and TRBJ2-7; TRBD1 aligns across 7 bases. The CDR3 loop spans 14 amino acids. Losses at the gene ends were 2 bases for V and 3 bases for J; bases not matched to a gene: 4. Per germline, CDR1 MGHRA and CDR2 YSYEKL. CDR3: CASSQWTGNYEQYF. Here the CDR3 DNA reads TGCGCCAGCAGCCAATGGACAGGCAACTACGAGCAGTACTTC.

The chain carries TRBV5-4 and TRBJ2-1, with a possible D match to TRBD1 (6 bases). Per germline, CDR1 SGHNT and CDR2 YYREEE (reference sequence). Trimming cost V 4 bases and J 2 bases, with 13 bases left between them. The CDR3 has 15 amino acids. CDR3 amino acids: CASSAAGTPYNEQFF. The CDR3 DNA reads TGTGCCAGCAGCGCGGCCGGGACACCCTACAATGAGCAGTTCTTC.

The rearrangement uses TRBV5-1 and TRBJ2-3; 8 nucleotides line up with TRBD2. With V trimmed by 4 bases and J by 2 bases, 3 bases remained unmatched. The length of the CDR3 is 14 residues. Looked up from germline, CDR1 is SGHRS and CDR2 is YFSETQ. CDR3 region: CASSSGGDTDTQYF. DNA of the CDR3: TGCGCCAGCAGCAGCGGGGGAGACACAGATACGCAGTATTTT.

The chain is built from TRBV6-1 and TRBJ2-1, with TRBD2 as a possible D gene (5 bases). The CDR3 runs 15 residues. In germline, CDR1 is MNHNS, CDR2 SASEGT. The V gene lost 2 bases and the J gene lost 2 bases, with 10 bases spanning the gap. CDR3 coding DNA: TGTGCCAGCAGTGAAATAGGAGGAACCTACAATGAGCAGTTCTTC. Its protein product is CASSEIGGTYNEQFF.

This clone was observed a single time. The chain links TRBV29-1 to TRBJ2-1, with D hard to call. CDR3 length: 10 amino acids. V was clipped by 4 bases and J by 12 bases, with 10 bases between them. CDR1 and CDR2 (germline): SQVTM, ANQGSEA. CDR3 amino acids: CSVATRWQFF. CDR3 nucleotide sequence: TGCAGCGTTGCCACTCGGTGGCAGTTCTTC.

The rearrangement links TRBV10-3 to TRBJ2-7; no reliable D call. V was pared by 10 bases and J by 0 bases, with 13 bases between. Germline CDR1 is ENHRY and CDR2 is SYGVKD. CDR3 length: 13 residues. The CDR3 sequence is CASRSSDSYEQYF. CDR3 DNA: TGTGCCAGCCGGTCGTCCGACTCCTACGAGCAGTACTTC.

The V gene is TRBV2, the J gene TRBJ1-1; D remains ambiguous. The germline V gene encodes CDR1 SNHLY and CDR2 FYNNEI. Between the trimmed V and J ends, which lost 2 bases and 3 bases, there was a span of 13 bases. This CDR3 is 15 amino acids long. The CDR3 loop is CASSEPGRVDTEAFF. The CDR3 DNA reads TGTGCCAGCAGTGAACCGGGGAGGGTGGACACTGAAGCTTTCTTT.

The V call is TRBV11-2, the J call TRBJ1-1; possible D gene TRBD1, 5 bases. V lost 4 bases, J lost 5 bases, and 17 bases lay in between. The CDR3 runs 15 residues. CDR1 and CDR2 (germline): SGHAT, FQNNGV. The CDR3 loop reads CASSYDDRLRTEAFF. Here the CDR3 DNA reads TGTGCCAGCAGCTATGACGACAGACTGAGGACTGAAGCTTTCTTT.

V and J are TRBV7-3 and TRBJ1-6; D is possibly TRBD1 (5 bases). This CDR3 is 14 amino acids long. The germline V gene has CDR1 SGHTA and CDR2 FQGTGA. Trimming stripped 2 bases from V and 9 bases from J, with 11 bases between. CDR3 amino acids: CASSLQGRGSPLHF. The CDR3 region has the DNA TGTGCCAGCAGCTTACAGGGTAGGGGTTCACCCCTCCACTTT.

J is TRBJ1-1 and V is TRBV4-1; TRBD1 matches at 9 bases. V lost 2 bases to trimming and J lost 0 bases; unmatched junction nucleotides: 4. Germline V lookup: CDR1 MGHRA, CDR2 YSYEKL. This CDR3 region has 16 residues. The CDR3 coding sequence is TGCGCCAGCAGCCAAAGGACAGGGGTCATGAACACTGAAGCTTTCTTT. Residues: CASSQRTGVMNTEAFF.

This chain connects TRBV10-3 to TRBJ2-2; D is unresolved. The CDR3 extends over 13 amino acids. Trimming left V 0 bases short and J 7 bases short, with 6 bases between. Germline V gives CDR1 ENHRY, CDR2 SYGVKD. CDR3 DNA: TGTGCCATCAGTGAGTCGACTTACGGGGAGCTGTTTTTT. Its protein product is CAISESTYGELFF.

The rearrangement uses TRBV7-8 and TRBJ2-5; perhaps TRBD2 as D (5 bases). CDR3 length: 16 residues. V lost 1 base and J lost 4, with 16 bases in between. Germline CDR1 SGHVS, CDR2 FQNEAQ. The CDR3 here is CASSLGSGRPAETQYF. For the CDR3, the DNA is TGTGCCAGCAGCTTAGGCAGCGGACGCCCGGCAGAGACCCAGTACTTC. The complete variable domain, with remaining parts taken from reference TRBV7-8 and TRBJ2-5, reads GAGVSQSPRYKVAKRGQDVALRCDPISGHVSLFWYQQALGQGPEFLTYFQNEAQLDKSGLPSDRFFAERPEGSVSTLKIQRTQQEDSAVYLCASSLGSGRPAETQYFGPGTRLLVL.

V gene TRBV4-3 combines with J gene TRBJ2-7; D remains unclear. Trimming took off 0 bases at V and 6 bases at J, with 12 bases between the two ends. CDR1 and CDR2 from the germline V gene are LGHNA and YSLEER. The CDR3 covers 14 residues. CDR3 region: CASSQDRGGSEQYF. CDR3 nucleotide sequence: TGCGCCAGCAGCCAAGATCGCGGTGGTAGCGAGCAGTACTTC.

The chain carries TRBV4-1 and TRBJ2-2; possible D gene TRBD1, 6 bases. Germline V CDR1 and CDR2: MGHRA, YSYEKL. The V and J ends lost 6 bases and 3 bases respectively, with 8 bases between them. This CDR3 is built from 13 residues. The CDR3 sequence is CASRRGYTGELFF. CDR3 sequence (DNA): TGCGCCAGCAGAAGGGGGTACACCGGGGAGCTGTTTTTT.

The chain is built from TRBV10-1 and TRBJ1-5; maybe TRBD1 (6 bases). V lost 4 bases and J 0 bases, leaving 16 bases between the germline ends. This CDR3 is built from 17 residues. Germline V gene lookup returns CDR1 WNHNN and CDR2 SYGVQD (reference sequence). The CDR3 DNA sequence: TGCGCCAGCAGTGGGCTTGACAGGAACAATAGCAATCAGCCCCAGCATTTT. Amino acid sequence: CASSGLDRNNSNQPQHF.

This clone occurred a few times. The chain uses TRBV2 and TRBJ2-5; TRBD2 aligns across 8 bases. The trim removed 8 bases at V and 3 bases at J, leaving 8 bases unmatched. The CDR3 is made up of 14 amino acids. Germline CDR1 and CDR2: SNHLY and FYNNEI. The CDR3 region has the DNA TGTGCCAGCCACGGGGGGGGGCTAGAAGAGACCCAGTACTTC. It specifies CASHGGGLEETQYF.

V is TRBV11-2 and J is TRBJ2-1; possibly TRBD2 for D (6 bases). Per the germline V gene, CDR1 is SGHAT and CDR2 is FQNNGV. This CDR3 region has 16 residues. The V end was cut by 0 bases, the J end by 0 bases, with 9 bases between. CDR3 sequence: CASSLDRTNSYNEQFF. The CDR3 nucleotides read TGTGCCAGCAGCTTAGATCGGACTAACTCCTACAATGAGCAGTTCTTC.

The V gene is TRBV11-1, the J gene TRBJ2-3; 7 nucleotides match TRBD1. Per germline, CDR1 SGHAT and CDR2 FQDESV (reference sequence). This CDR3 spans 15 amino acids. The ends lost 1 base at V and 6 bases at J; junction bases unmatched: 7. The CDR3: CASSLGQGKVDTQYF. In nucleotides, the CDR3 is TGTGCCAGCAGCTTAGGACAGGGAAAAGTGGATACGCAGTATTTT.

This chain links TRBV12-3 or TRBV12-4 with TRBJ2-6, with unresolved D. V lost 6 bases and J 0 bases, leaving 3 bases between the germline ends. The CDR3 spans 13 residues. CDR3 sequence: CASRRSGANVLTF. CDR3 sequence (DNA): TGTGCCAGCAGGCGCTCTGGGGCCAACGTCCTGACTTTC.

The gene calls are TRBV29-1 and TRBJ1-6; no reliable D call. V was clipped by 6 bases and J by 10 bases, with 19 bases between them. CDR1 and CDR2 from the germline V gene are SQVTM and ANQGSEA. The CDR3 is 14 amino acids. The CDR3 nucleotides read TGCAGCGTCGCGCCGCTGGTCCAGGAATCACCCCTCCACTTT. It codes for CSVAPLVQESPLHF.

This chain joins TRBV11-2 and TRBJ2-1; D unclear. Germline V lookup: CDR1 SGHAT, CDR2 FQNNGV. The CDR3 sequence is 14 residues long. V dropped 2 bases and J dropped 9 bases, with 14 bases sitting between them. This CDR3 reads CASSLNGFGGEQFF. CDR3 bases: TGTGCCAGCAGCTTAAATGGCTTTGGCGGTGAGCAGTTCTTC.

The V gene is TRBV6-5, the J gene TRBJ2-5; D uncertain. Germline V gives CDR1 MNHEY, CDR2 SVGAGI. The CDR3 extends over 11 amino acids. V lost 8 bases and J lost 1, with 5 bases in between. CDR3 bases: TGTGCCAGCCAGTTCCAAGAGACCCAGTACTTC. Encoded protein: CASQFQETQYF.

This chain connects TRBV24-1 to TRBJ2-1, with D unclear. The germline V and J ends were trimmed by 0 bases and 10 bases, with 9 bases remaining between them. The CDR3 length is 13 residues. The V gene's germline CDR1 is KGHDR and CDR2 SFDVKD. CDR3 loop: CATSDLLSMEQFF. As DNA, the CDR3 is TGTGCCACCAGTGATTTGTTGTCCATGGAGCAGTTCTTC.

The J gene is TRBJ1-2, the V gene TRBV29-1, with 10 bases lining up with TRBD1. Germline loops: CDR1 SQVTM, CDR2 ANQGSEA. V dropped 0 bases and J dropped 4; count of bases not matched to a gene: 5. The CDR3 runs 15 residues. CDR3 bases: TGCAGCGTTGAAGATAGGACAGGGGGGGCCTATGGCTACACCTTC. Translated: CSVEDRTGGAYGYTF.

The CDR3 DNA follows: TGTGCCAGCAGCCATGTACTAGGGGGCAGCACCGGGGAGCTGTTTTTT. This translates into CASSHVLGGSTGELFF. This chain links TRBV4-2 with TRBJ2-2; 7 bases map to TRBD1. Trimming removed 3 bases from V and 4 bases from J; junction bases left unmatched: 8. Germline CDR1 reads LGHNA; CDR2 reads YNFKEQ. This CDR3 contains 16 residues.

This clone appeared once. CDR3 DNA: TGCGCCAGTAAATCAGGGAGCACAGATACGCAGTATTTT. The encoded protein is CASKSGSTDTQYF. V gene TRBV5-1 combines with J gene TRBJ2-3; tentative D call: TRBD1 (5 bases). The germline V gene has CDR1 SGHRS and CDR2 YFSETQ. V was shortened by 8 bases and J by 0 bases, with 10 bases between the two germline ends. The CDR3 runs to 13 residues.

The chain links TRBV25-1 to TRBJ1-5; no clear D. CDR1 MGHDK and CDR2 SYGVNS come from the germline V gene. The ends were cut back, 4 bases at V and 3 bases at J, with 13 bases in the middle. The CDR3 extends over 15 amino acids. As DNA, the CDR3 is TGTGCCAGCAGTGCTTATGAGGGATTCAATCAGCCCCAGCATTTT. Its protein is CASSAYEGFNQPQHF.